These 13 T cell receptor beta chains originate from one sample sequenced in a study of blood T cell repertoires in COVID-19. Only in-frame clones appear in the TCRdb table, and some are missing; sequencing was by immunoSEQ multiplex PCR. The sample holds roughly 360,000 clones; about four fifths are singletons and the top ten take more than 1%. Input material: peripheral blood. These TCRs come from a human donor with acute or convalescent COVID-19. The donor label of this sample is uncertain.

The V call is TRBV5-6, the J call TRBJ2-7, with 15 bases aligning to TRBD2. Trimming took 4 bases from V and 1 from J; bases not matched to a gene: 9. The CDR3 has 18 residues. CDR1 and CDR2 (germline): SGHDT, YYEEEE. This CDR3 reads CASSRRGLAGGTSYEQYF. The CDR3 DNA follows: TGTGCCAGCAGCCGCCGGGGACTAGCGGGAGGAACGTCCTACGAGCAGTACTTC.

The V and J genes are TRBV11-3 and TRBJ1-1, with D possibly being TRBD1 (5 bases). The CDR3 consists of 12 residues. From germline, CDR1 is SGHNT and CDR2 YENEEA. Deletions cut 6 bases from V and 6 bases from J, with 11 bases between. CDR3 protein: CASRGDSAEAFF. CDR3 nucleotides: TGTGCCAGCAGGGGGGACTCCGCTGAAGCTTTCTTT.

This clone has just one count. The rearrangement uses TRBV7-9 and TRBJ1-2, with 7 bases aligning to TRBD1. The length of the CDR3 is 14 residues. CDR1 and CDR2 (germline): SEHNR, FQNEAQ (reference sequence). V trimming: 4 bases; J trimming: 5 bases; junction bases outside the gene matches: 7. The CDR3 DNA reads as TGTGCCAGCAGCTCTACAGGGGATTTTTATGGCTACACCTTC. Protein product: CASSSTGDFYGYTF.

The genes are TRBV7-9 and TRBJ1-4, with D perhaps TRBD1 (6 bases). The CDR3 covers 15 residues. CDR1 and CDR2 from the germline V gene are SEHNR and FQNEAQ (reference sequence). Trimming left V 5 bases short and J 8 bases short, with 18 bases between. CDR3 DNA: TGTGCCAGCAGCACACAGCAGGGGATACGGGAAAAACTGTTTTTT. This codes for CASSTQQGIREKLFF.

In its sample, this clone was seen once. The J gene is TRBJ1-5, the V gene TRBV19; D might be TRBD1 (6 bases). V was cut by 5 bases and J by 6 bases, with 14 bases left in between. Germline lookup yields CDR1 LNHDA and CDR2 SQIVND (reference sequence). The CDR3 totals 14 residues. This CDR3 reads CASSRQARGQPQHF. The CDR3 DNA is TGTGCCAGTAGTCGACAGGCCCGGGGTCAGCCCCAGCATTTT.

The V gene is TRBV29-1, the J gene TRBJ1-2; D is unclear. Deletions cut 0 bases from V and 2 bases from J, with 10 bases between. CDR3 length: 14 amino acids. Germline assignment: CDR1 SQVTM and CDR2 ANQGSEA. CDR3 loop: CSVEENARNYGYTF. Written as DNA, the CDR3 is TGCAGCGTTGAAGAAAACGCCAGAAACTATGGCTACACCTTC.

J is TRBJ1-5 and V is TRBV28; TRBD1 matches at 7 bases. CDR1 and CDR2 from the germline V gene are MDHEN and SYDVKM. The CDR3 is 16 amino acids. The trim removed 6 bases at V and 0 bases at J, leaving 8 bases unmatched. CDR3 nucleotide sequence: TGTGCCAGCAGATTCGGGACAGCATATAGCAATCAGCCCCAGCATTTT. Its protein is CASRFGTAYSNQPQHF.

The chain has TRBV6-5 and TRBJ2-7, with D possibly TRBD2 on 5 matching bases. Germline CDR1 reads MNHEY; CDR2 reads SVGAGI. The CDR3 sequence is 15 residues long. Trimming pared 0 bases from V and 0 bases from J, leaving 9 bases between. The CDR3 protein is CASSYSGLDSYEQYF. In DNA, the CDR3 is TGTGCCAGCAGTTACTCAGGACTGGACTCCTACGAGCAGTACTTC.

This rearrangement joins TRBV11-2 to TRBJ2-1; 8 bases line up with TRBD2. CDR3 size: 15 residues. J lost 4 bases, V lost 7 bases, and 9 bases had no gene match. The germline V gene encodes CDR1 SGHAT and CDR2 FQNNGV. DNA of the CDR3: TGTGCCAGCACCGAAACTAGCGGACCATACAATGAGCAGTTCTTC. Translated, it gives CASTETSGPYNEQFF.

This chain links TRBV24-1 with TRBJ2-7; 7 bases line up with TRBD1. Germline lookup yields CDR1 KGHDR and CDR2 SFDVKD. The trim removed 3 bases at V and 7 bases at J, leaving 11 bases unmatched. This CDR3 spans 15 amino acids. Here the CDR3 DNA reads TGTGCCACCAGTGATCCCCCCGGACAGGATGGTGAGCAGTACTTC. Protein sequence: CATSDPPGQDGEQYF.

The chain recombines TRBV19 with TRBJ1-6; D is possibly TRBD1 (5 bases). V shed 4 bases and J shed 10 bases, with 11 bases lying between them. The CDR3 contains 13 residues. CDR1 is LNHDA and CDR2 is SQIVND in the germline V gene (reference sequence). CDR3 sequence: CASSKTVSSPLHF. The CDR3 DNA sequence: TGTGCCAGTAGTAAGACAGTGAGCTCACCCCTCCACTTT. Supplemented by reference TRBV19 and TRBJ1-6, the full variable domain reads DGGITQSPKYLFRKEGQNVTLSCEQNLNHDAMYWYRQDPGQGLRLIYYSQIVNDFQKGDIAEGYSVSREKKESFPLTVTSAQKNPTAFYLCASSKTVSSPLHFGNGTRLTVT.

The chain joins TRBV5-6 to TRBJ1-2; perhaps TRBD1 as D (6 bases). The CDR3 loop spans 13 amino acids. Germline values: CDR1 SGHDT, CDR2 YYEEEE. V was pared by 2 bases and J by 6 bases, with 11 bases between. The CDR3 nucleotides are TGTGCCAGCAGCTTTCGATCAGGGGATGGCTACACCTTC. Translation gives CASSFRSGDGYTF.

J is TRBJ1-2 and V is TRBV4-2, with D maybe TRBD1 (6 bases). V lost 1 base and J lost 3, with 12 bases in between. The CDR3 has 15 amino acids. The germline CDR1 and CDR2 sequences are LGHNA and YNFKEQ. The CDR3 region is CASSQVGAKDYGYTF. Written as DNA, the CDR3 is TGTGCCAGCAGCCAAGTGGGGGCCAAGGACTATGGCTACACCTTC.